The rows below give T cell receptor beta chains drawn from one sample of a study of OX40 agonist ivuxolimab in advanced cancers. Here immunoSEQ multiplex PCR was the method, and the copy in TCRdb shows in-frame clones only, minus some. Counted here are around 47,000 clones, roughly 82% occurring once; the ten biggest clones make up over 12%. This material consisted of CD4+ or CD8+ T cells sorted from blood, taken in a trial of the OX40 agonist ivuxolimab. The receptor set was obtained from an adult with an advanced solid tumor such as melanoma, head and neck, liver or kidney cancer. Both conserved end residues are part of each CDR3. D genes are given only for firm matches. Clone size is stated in some rows and not others, as once, few, many or a class when expanded.

size: once
J: TRBJ2-7
V: TRBV11-3
D: -
CDR3: CASSPLRAGSYEQYF
DNA: TGTGCCAGCAGCCCTCTCAGGGCAGGATCCTACGAGCAGTACTTC

size: -
J: TRBJ2-7
V: TRBV5-5
D: TRBD2
CDR3: CASSPTSGAYEQYF
DNA: TGTGCCAGCAGCCCGACTAGCGGCGCCTACGAGCAGTACTTC

size: -
J: TRBJ2-5
V: TRBV9
D: TRBD2
CDR3: CASSRGGRETQYF
DNA: TGTGCCAGCAGTCGGGGGGGCCGGGAGACCCAGTACTTC

size: -
J: TRBJ1-2
V: TRBV4-3
D: -
CDR3: CASSQGYRRDGGYTF
DNA: TGCGCCAGCAGCCAAGGGTACCGGCGGGATGGTGGCTACACCTTC

size: -
J: TRBJ2-5
V: TRBV6-1
D: -
CDR3: CASSAPAYQETQYF
DNA: TGTGCCAGCAGTGCACCCGCGTACCAAGAGACCCAGTACTTC

size: -
J: TRBJ2-1
V: TRBV6-5
D: -
CDR3: CASSYSPNEQFF
DNA: TGTGCCAGCAGTTACTCCCCCAATGAGCAGTTCTTC

size: -
J: TRBJ1-4
V: TRBV6-1
D: -
CDR3: CASGWDLFF
DNA: TGTGCCAGTGGGTGGGACCTGTTTTTT

size: -
J: TRBJ2-3
V: TRBV11-2
D: -
CDR3: CASTPGFGTDTQYF
DNA: TGTGCCAGCACCCCAGGGTTCGGCACAGATACGCAGTATTTT

size: -
J: TRBJ2-3
V: TRBV15
D: -
CDR3: CATRGRAGVADTQYF
DNA: TGTGCCACCAGGGGGCGGGCAGGGGTAGCAGATACGCAGTATTTT

size: -
J: TRBJ1-1
V: TRBV25-1
D: -
CDR3: CASGDGWGTEAFF
DNA: TGTGCCAGCGGAGACGGGTGGGGCACTGAAGCTTTCTTT

size: medium-sized
J: TRBJ2-7
V: TRBV29-1
D: TRBD1
CDR3: CSVGTGMNEQYF
DNA: TGCAGCGTTGGGACAGGGATGAACGAGCAGTACTTC

size: -
J: TRBJ2-7
V: TRBV5-1
D: TRBD1
CDR3: CASRTGQSYEQYF
DNA: TGCGCCAGCAGAACGGGACAGTCCTACGAGCAGTACTTC

size: -
J: TRBJ1-1
V: TRBV28
D: -
CDR3: CASSLRANTEAFF
DNA: TGTGCCAGCAGTTTGAGGGCGAACACTGAAGCTTTCTTT

size: -
J: TRBJ2-5
V: TRBV7-8
D: -
CDR3: CASSLRWDTQETQYF
DNA: TGTGCCAGCAGCTTACGATGGGACACCCAAGAGACCCAGTACTTC

size: -
J: TRBJ2-2
V: TRBV7-9
D: -
CDR3: CASSLVAGTGELFF
DNA: TGTGCCAGCAGCTTAGTGGCAGGGACCGGGGAGCTGTTTTTT

size: -
J: TRBJ2-7
V: TRBV6-5
D: -
CDR3: CASSYSPTHPYEQYF
DNA: TGTGCCAGCAGTTACTCCCCGACACACCCTTACGAGCAGTACTTC

size: -
J: TRBJ1-2
V: TRBV19
D: -
CDR3: CASSIHDRFYGYTF
DNA: TGTGCCAGTAGTATCCACGACAGGTTTTATGGCTACACCTTC

size: -
J: TRBJ1-1
V: TRBV19
D: -
CDR3: CASSIGMRTEAFF
DNA: TGTGCCAGTAGTATTGGAATGCGCACTGAAGCTTTCTTT

size: -
J: TRBJ2-1
V: TRBV28
D: -
CDR3: CASTTLSSYNEQFF
DNA: TGTGCCAGCACTACTCTAAGCTCCTACAATGAGCAGTTCTTC

size: few
J: TRBJ1-1
V: TRBV27
D: TRBD1
CDR3: CASNGDSTEAFF
DNA: TGTGCCAGCAACGGGGACAGCACTGAAGCTTTCTTT

size: -
J: TRBJ2-7
V: TRBV11-3
D: TRBD2
CDR3: CASSLGDYLKYEQYF
DNA: TGTGCCAGCAGCTTAGGGGACTACCTAAAATACGAGCAGTACTTC

size: -
J: TRBJ1-6
V: TRBV19
D: TRBD1
CDR3: CASSQGTGGLSPLHF
DNA: TGTGCCAGTAGTCAAGGGACAGGGGGCCTTTCACCCCTCCACTTT

size: once
J: TRBJ2-5
V: TRBV28
D: -
CDR3: CASSGGTHRGTQYF
DNA: TGTGCCAGCAGTGGGGGGACCCACCGGGGGACCCAGTACTTC

size: -
J: TRBJ2-1
V: TRBV5-5
D: -
CDR3: CASSYGQLEQFF
DNA: TGTGCCAGCAGCTACGGACAGCTTGAGCAGTTCTTC